Each of the 13 T cell receptor beta chains below was sequenced from the same sample in a study of vaccination effects on CD4 cells after COVID-19. The table came from immunoSEQ multiplex PCR; TCRdb's copy has only in-frame clones and leaves some out. The profile shows about 69,000 clones, around 70% of them singletons. The ViraFEST assay expanded antigen-specific CD4+ T cells with viral peptide pools before sequencing. CD4+ T cell isolation took place after nine to eleven days of culture. Two doses of either BNT162b2 or mRNA-1273 were given to each participant. These receptors have no known antigen. This specimen consisted of CD4+ T cells from PBMCs cultured with HCoV-229E spike peptides, obtained after COVID-19 vaccination. These receptor sequences come from a human donor who received a COVID-19 vaccine.

The chain uses TRBV24-1 and TRBJ1-5, with 7 bases fitting TRBD1. Looked up from germline, CDR1 is KGHDR and CDR2 is SFDVKD. J gave up 2 bases and V 1 base, and 7 bases lay outside the gene matches. CDR3 size: 17 residues. The DNA for the CDR3 is TGTGCCACCAGTGATTTCGAGGGGGCAGGAGGCAATCAGCCCCAGCATTTT. Amino acid sequence: CATSDFEGAGGNQPQHF.

V gene TRBV30 combines with J gene TRBJ1-4; D is perhaps TRBD1 (5 bases). This CDR3 spans 14 amino acids. Germline CDR1 is GTSNPN and CDR2 is SVGIG (reference sequence). Trimming took off 6 bases at V and 10 bases at J, with 21 bases between the two ends. The CDR3 here is CACRDGQGKGKLFF. The DNA for the CDR3 is TGTGCCTGCCGGGACGGCCAGGGCAAAGGAAAACTGTTTTTT.

V usage is TRBV5-1 and J usage is TRBJ1-1; D not certain. Between the trimmed V and J ends, which lost 0 bases and 6 bases, there was a span of 9 bases. This CDR3 has 13 amino acids. Germline CDR1 SGHRS, CDR2 YFSETQ. CDR3 region: CASSLERVSEAFF. The CDR3 DNA is TGCGCCAGCAGCTTGGAAAGGGTCTCTGAAGCTTTCTTT.

The chain carries TRBV3-1 (or the pseudogene TRBV3-2) and TRBJ1-2; TRBD1 might be the D (5 bases). The CDR3 runs to 20 residues. The V and J ends lost 0 bases and 0 bases respectively, with 23 bases between them. The germline V gene encodes CDR1 LGHDT and CDR2 YNNKEL (reference sequence). The CDR3 DNA sequence: TGTGCCAGCAGCCAAGAGGTGATTGGGGGTGGGAATCCTTCTAACTATGGCTACACCTTC. Its translation: CASSQEVIGGGNPSNYGYTF.

The chain uses TRBV21-1 and TRBJ2-7. TRBV21-1 is marked as a pseudogene. The CDR3 spans 9 residues. CDR3 bases: TGTGCCATCCCGACCGAGCAGTACGTC. Protein: CAIPTEQYV.

This clone was picked up a small number of times. The chain employs TRBV19 and TRBJ1-1; D call uncertain. Per the germline V gene, CDR1 is LNHDA and CDR2 is SQIVND (reference sequence). This CDR3 spans 15 amino acids. V was cut by 3 bases and J by 0 bases, with 11 bases left in between. Here the CDR3 reads CASSIRPEMNTEAFF. DNA for the CDR3: TGTGCCAGTAGTATTAGGCCGGAGATGAACACTGAAGCTTTCTTT.

This clone was detected only a few times. The chain uses TRBV25-1 and TRBJ2-6; D gene ambiguous. Germline V gives CDR1 MGHDK, CDR2 SYGVNS. The CDR3 sequence is 14 residues long. V shed 5 bases and J shed 0 bases, with 5 bases lying between them. The CDR3 DNA sequence: TGTGCCAGCAGTCCGCCCTCTGGGGCCAACGTCCTGACTTTC. Translating it yields CASSPPSGANVLTF.

This clone turned up a few times. The gene calls are TRBV6-2 or TRBV6-3 and TRBJ1-5, with D unclear. Per germline, CDR1 MNHEY and CDR2 SVGEGT. This CDR3 has 15 residues. Trimming left V 2 bases short and J 0 bases short, with 8 bases between. DNA for the CDR3: TGTGCCAGCAGTTACCAGTCAGTTAGCAATCAGCCCCAGCATTTT. Its protein product is CASSYQSVSNQPQHF.

This sequence joins TRBV18 and TRBJ2-5, with TRBD2 matching over 13 bases. The CDR3 has 15 residues. Losses at the gene ends were 6 bases for V and 3 bases for J; bases not matched to a gene: 4. Germline V gene lookup returns CDR1 KGHSH and CDR2 LQKENI. CDR3 coding DNA: TGTGCCAGCTCTCAGGGACTAGCGGGGAAAGAGACCCAGTACTTC. Translating it yields CASSQGLAGKETQYF.

The chain combines TRBV6-5 with TRBJ2-5; TRBD1 agrees at 7 bases. The germline CDR1 and CDR2 sequences are MNHEY and SVGAGI. Germline trimming cut 7 bases from V and 4 bases from J; bases unmatched to any gene: 12. The CDR3 is made up of 15 amino acids. The CDR3 here is CASTDLTGSVETQYF. CDR3 DNA: TGTGCCAGCACCGATTTGACAGGGAGCGTAGAGACCCAGTACTTC.

The V gene is TRBV6-5, the J gene TRBJ2-3; no clear D. Per germline, CDR1 MNHEY and CDR2 SVGAGI. This CDR3 comprises 13 residues. Trimming cost V 0 bases and J 4 bases, with 5 bases left between them. The CDR3 DNA follows: TGTGCCAGCAGTTACTCGAGGCCAGATACGCAGTATTTT. Its protein product is CASSYSRPDTQYF.

This clone was counted once. This sequence joins TRBV30 and TRBJ1-1; 8 nucleotides line up with TRBD1. Unmatched junction bases numbered 10, after V lost 2 bases and J lost 11 bases. CDR1 and CDR2 (germline): GTSNPN, SVGIG (reference sequence). The length of the CDR3 is 13 residues. The CDR3 is CAWSRTGGRGAFF. The DNA for the CDR3 is TGTGCCTGGAGTCGTACAGGGGGTCGTGGGGCTTTCTTT.

This clone occurred a few times. V usage is TRBV30 and J usage is TRBJ1-5; D is ambiguous. Trimming took 0 bases from V and 8 from J, leaving 11 bases between them. Germline CDR1 reads GTSNPN; CDR2 reads SVGIG (reference sequence). The length of the CDR3 is 13 residues. CDR3 in amino acids: CAWSVGVLEPQHF. The CDR3 DNA reads as TGTGCCTGGAGTGTGGGCGTTCTAGAGCCCCAGCATTTT.